This TCR beta chain is drawn from a study of blood T cell repertoires in COVID-19. Study at large: Collection of acute and convalescent COVID-19 samples took place in the United States, Italy and Spain. Sample material is recorded as cDNA or gDNA derived from T cells, B-cell-depleted T cells, or PBMCs.

As handled by the study authors: Amplified reference gene primers provided the basis for estimating nucleated cell counts. Only in-frame clones appear in the TCRdb table, and some are missing; sequencing was by immunoSEQ multiplex PCR. The V and J calls and clone size were taken over from that table, and D and trimming were inferred from the DNA. The repertoire includes under 150,000 clones, approximately 86% of them detected once, and nearly 3% sits in the top ten. Germline CDR1 is SGHNT and CDR2 is YENEEA. The V end was cut by 5 bases, the J end by 6 bases, with 18 bases between. This CDR3 is built from 15 residues.

Material: peripheral blood. The source is a woman aged 40 to 49 with active or convalescent COVID-19. V gene TRBV11-3 combines with J gene TRBJ2-3; TRBD2 might be the D (5 bases). As DNA, the CDR3 is TGTGCCAGCAGCCCAATATACGGTCTAGCTGATACGCAGTATTTT. Its translation: CASSPIYGLADTQYF.